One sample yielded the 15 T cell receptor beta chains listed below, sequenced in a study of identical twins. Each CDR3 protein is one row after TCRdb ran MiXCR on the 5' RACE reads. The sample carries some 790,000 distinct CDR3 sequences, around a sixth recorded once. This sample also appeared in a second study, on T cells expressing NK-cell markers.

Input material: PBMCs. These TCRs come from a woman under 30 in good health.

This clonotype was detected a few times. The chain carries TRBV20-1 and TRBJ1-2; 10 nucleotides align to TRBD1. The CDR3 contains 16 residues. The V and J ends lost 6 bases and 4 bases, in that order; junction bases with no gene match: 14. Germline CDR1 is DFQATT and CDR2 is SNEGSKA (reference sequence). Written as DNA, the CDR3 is TGCAGTGCCCAAGACAGGGGGCGTCATGGGGGCTATGGCTACACCTTC. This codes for CSAQDRGRHGGYGYTF.

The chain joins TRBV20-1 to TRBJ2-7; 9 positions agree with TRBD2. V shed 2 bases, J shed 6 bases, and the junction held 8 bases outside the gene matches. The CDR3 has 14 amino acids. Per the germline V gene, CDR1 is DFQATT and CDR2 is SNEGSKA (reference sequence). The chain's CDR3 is CSARPSGGIFEQYF. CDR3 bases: TGCAGTGCTAGACCCAGCGGGGGGATCTTCGAGCAGTACTTC.

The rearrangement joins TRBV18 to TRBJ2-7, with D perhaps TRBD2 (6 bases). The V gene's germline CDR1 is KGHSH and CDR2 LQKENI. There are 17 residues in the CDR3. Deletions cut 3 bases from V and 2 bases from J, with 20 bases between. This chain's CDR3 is CASSPSGVGSGTYEQYF. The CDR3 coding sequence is TGTGCCAGCTCACCCTCGGGGGTGGGATCCGGAACCTACGAGCAGTACTTC.

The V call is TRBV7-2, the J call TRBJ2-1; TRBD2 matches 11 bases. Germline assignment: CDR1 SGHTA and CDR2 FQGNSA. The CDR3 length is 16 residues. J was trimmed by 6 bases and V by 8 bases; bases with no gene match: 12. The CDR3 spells CASGGGGLAGGNEQFF. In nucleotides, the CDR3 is TGTGCCAGCGGCGGGGGCGGACTAGCGGGTGGCAATGAGCAGTTCTTC.

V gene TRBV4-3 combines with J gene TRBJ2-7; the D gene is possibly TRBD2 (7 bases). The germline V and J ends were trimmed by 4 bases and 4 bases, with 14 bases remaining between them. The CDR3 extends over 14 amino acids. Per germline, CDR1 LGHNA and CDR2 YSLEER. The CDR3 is CASSPQGGEYEQYF. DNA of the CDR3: TGCGCCAGCAGCCCACAGGGAGGGGAATACGAGCAGTACTTC.

The CDR3: CASSLLLLAGGNDEQFF. In DNA, the CDR3 is TGCGCCAGCAGCTTGCTCCTTCTAGCGGGGGGGAACGATGAGCAGTTCTTC. The V call is TRBV5-1, the J call TRBJ2-1; TRBD2 aligns across 12 bases. CDR1 is SGHRS and CDR2 is YFSETQ in the germline V gene. V shed 1 base, J shed 8 bases, and the junction held 10 bases outside the gene matches. CDR3 length equals 17 residues.

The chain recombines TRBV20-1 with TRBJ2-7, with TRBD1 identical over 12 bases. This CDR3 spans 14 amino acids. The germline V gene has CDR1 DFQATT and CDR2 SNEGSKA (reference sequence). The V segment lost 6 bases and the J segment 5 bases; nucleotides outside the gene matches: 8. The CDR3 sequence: CSAPRGQGANEQYF. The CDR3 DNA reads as TGCAGTGCACCACGGGGACAGGGGGCAAACGAGCAGTACTTC.

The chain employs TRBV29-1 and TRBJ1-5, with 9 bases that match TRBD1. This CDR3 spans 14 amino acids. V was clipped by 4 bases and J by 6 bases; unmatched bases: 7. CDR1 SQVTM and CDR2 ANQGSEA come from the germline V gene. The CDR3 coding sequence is TGCAGCGTTGCTATAGGGACAGGGAGTCAGCCCCAGCATTTT. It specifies CSVAIGTGSQPQHF.

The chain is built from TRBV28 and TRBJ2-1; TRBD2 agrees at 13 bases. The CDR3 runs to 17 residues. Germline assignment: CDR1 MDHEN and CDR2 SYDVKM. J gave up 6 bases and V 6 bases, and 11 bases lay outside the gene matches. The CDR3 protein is CASSPGLWTSGSNEQFF. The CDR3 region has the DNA TGTGCCAGCAGCCCTGGGCTGTGGACTAGCGGGAGCAATGAGCAGTTCTTC.

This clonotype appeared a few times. The CDR3 protein is CASSGSGRLHNSPLHF. For the CDR3, the DNA is TGCGCCAGCAGCGGGTCAGGCCGCCTCCATAATTCACCCCTCCACTTT. V and J are TRBV5-1 and TRBJ1-6; D is ambiguous. This CDR3 comprises 16 residues. The V gene's germline CDR1 is SGHRS and CDR2 YFSETQ. Trimming left V 4 bases short and J 5 bases short, with 16 bases between.

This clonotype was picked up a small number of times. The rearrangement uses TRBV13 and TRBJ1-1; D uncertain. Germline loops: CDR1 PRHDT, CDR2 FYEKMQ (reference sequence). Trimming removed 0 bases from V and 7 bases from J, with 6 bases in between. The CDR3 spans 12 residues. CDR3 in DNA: TGTGCCAGCAGCTTAGGACGGTATGAAGCTTTCTTT. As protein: CASSLGRYEAFF.

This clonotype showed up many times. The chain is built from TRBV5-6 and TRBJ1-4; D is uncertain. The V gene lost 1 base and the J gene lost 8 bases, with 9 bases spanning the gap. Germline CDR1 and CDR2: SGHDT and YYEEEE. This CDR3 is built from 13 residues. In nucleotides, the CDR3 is TGTGCCAGCAGCTTGCCGACCGGGGAAAAACTGTTTTTT. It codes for CASSLPTGEKLFF.

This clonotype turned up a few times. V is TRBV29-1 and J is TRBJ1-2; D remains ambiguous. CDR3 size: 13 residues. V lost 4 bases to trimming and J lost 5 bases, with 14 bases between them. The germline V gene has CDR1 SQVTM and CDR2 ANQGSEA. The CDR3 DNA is TGCAGCGTTGTACGGGTGGAAGGGTATGGCTACACCTTC. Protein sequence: CSVVRVEGYGYTF.

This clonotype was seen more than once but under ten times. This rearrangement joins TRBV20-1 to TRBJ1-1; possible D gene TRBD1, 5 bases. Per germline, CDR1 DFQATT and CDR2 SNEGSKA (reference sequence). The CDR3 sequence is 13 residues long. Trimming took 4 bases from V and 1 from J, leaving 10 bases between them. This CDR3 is CSAKRQTNTEAFF. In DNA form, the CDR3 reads TGCAGTGCTAAACGACAGACGAACACTGAAGCTTTCTTT.

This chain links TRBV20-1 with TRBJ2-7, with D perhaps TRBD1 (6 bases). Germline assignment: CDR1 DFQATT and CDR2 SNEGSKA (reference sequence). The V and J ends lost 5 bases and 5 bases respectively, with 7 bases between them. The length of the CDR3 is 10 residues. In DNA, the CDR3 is TGCAGTGCTGGACAGAACGAGCAGTACTTC. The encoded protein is CSAGQNEQYF.